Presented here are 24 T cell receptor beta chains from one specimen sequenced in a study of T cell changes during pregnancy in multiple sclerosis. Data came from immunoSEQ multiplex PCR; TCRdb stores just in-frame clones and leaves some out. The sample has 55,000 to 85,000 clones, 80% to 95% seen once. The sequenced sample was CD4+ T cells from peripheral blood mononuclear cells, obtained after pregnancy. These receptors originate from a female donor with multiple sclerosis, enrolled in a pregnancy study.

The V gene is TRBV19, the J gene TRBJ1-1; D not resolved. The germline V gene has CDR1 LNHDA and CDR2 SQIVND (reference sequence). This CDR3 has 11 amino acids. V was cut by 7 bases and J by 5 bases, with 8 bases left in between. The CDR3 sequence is CASTARTEAFF. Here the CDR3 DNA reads TGTGCCAGTACCGCACGGACTGAAGCTTTCTTT.

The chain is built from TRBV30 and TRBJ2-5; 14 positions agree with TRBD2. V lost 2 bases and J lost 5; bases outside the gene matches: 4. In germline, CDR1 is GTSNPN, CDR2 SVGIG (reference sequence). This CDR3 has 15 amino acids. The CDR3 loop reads CAWSTGLAGGETQYF. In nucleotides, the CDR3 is TGTGCCTGGAGTACCGGACTAGCGGGAGGTGAGACCCAGTACTTC.

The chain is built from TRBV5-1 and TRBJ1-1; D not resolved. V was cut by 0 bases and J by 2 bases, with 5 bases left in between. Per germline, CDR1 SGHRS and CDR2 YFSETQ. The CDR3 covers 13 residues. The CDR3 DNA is TGCGCCAGCAGCTTGGGCACTAACACTGAAGCTTTCTTT. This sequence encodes CASSLGTNTEAFF.

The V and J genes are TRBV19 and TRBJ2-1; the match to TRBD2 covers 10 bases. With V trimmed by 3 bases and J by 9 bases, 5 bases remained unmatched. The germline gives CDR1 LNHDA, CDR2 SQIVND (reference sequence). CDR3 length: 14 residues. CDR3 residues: CASSIRLAGVEQFF. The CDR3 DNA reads TGTGCCAGTAGTATCCGTCTAGCGGGAGTTGAGCAGTTCTTC.

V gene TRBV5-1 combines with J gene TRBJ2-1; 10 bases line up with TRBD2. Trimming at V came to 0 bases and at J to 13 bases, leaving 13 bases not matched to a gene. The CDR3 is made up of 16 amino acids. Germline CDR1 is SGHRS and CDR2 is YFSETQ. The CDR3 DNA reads TGCGCCAGCAGCTTGGATCTAGCGGGAGCCCAACGGGTTCAGTTCTTC. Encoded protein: CASSLDLAGAQRVQFF.

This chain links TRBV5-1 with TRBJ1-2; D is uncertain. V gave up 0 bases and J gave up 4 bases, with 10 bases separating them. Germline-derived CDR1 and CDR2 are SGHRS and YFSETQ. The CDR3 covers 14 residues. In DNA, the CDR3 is TGCGCCAGCAGCTTGGAATCCGCTATCTATGGCTACACCTTC. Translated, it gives CASSLESAIYGYTF. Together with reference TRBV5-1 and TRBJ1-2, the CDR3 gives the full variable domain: KAGVTQTPRYLIKTRGQQVTLSCSPISGHRSVSWYQQTPGQGLQFLFEYFSETQRNKGNFPGRFSGRQFSNSRSEMNVSTLELGDSALYLCASSLESAIYGYTFGSGTRLTVV.

This CDR3 reads CASSLQGHTGELFF. As DNA, the CDR3 is TGTGCCAGCAGCTTACAGGGTCACACCGGGGAGCTGTTTTTT. The gene calls are TRBV7-9 and TRBJ2-2; maybe TRBD1 (5 bases). Germline V gene sequence: CDR1 SEHNR, CDR2 FQNEAQ (reference sequence). This CDR3 spans 14 amino acids. Trimming removed 2 bases from V and 3 bases from J, with 7 bases in between.

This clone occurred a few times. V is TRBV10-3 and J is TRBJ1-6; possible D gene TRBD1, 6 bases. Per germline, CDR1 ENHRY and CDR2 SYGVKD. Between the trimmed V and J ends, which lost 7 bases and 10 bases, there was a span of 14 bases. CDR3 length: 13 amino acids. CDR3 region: CAITRGEGSPLHF. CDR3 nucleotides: TGTGCCATCACCAGGGGTGAAGGATCACCCCTCCACTTT.

The CDR3 region is CASSIGAGLNTEAFF. The CDR3 coding sequence is TGTGCCAGTAGTATTGGGGCAGGGTTGAACACTGAAGCTTTCTTT. The J gene is TRBJ1-1, the V gene TRBV19; weak D call: TRBD1 (5 bases). The CDR3 loop spans 15 amino acids. Trimming left V 3 bases short and J 0 bases short, with 11 bases between. CDR1 and CDR2 (germline): LNHDA, SQIVND (reference sequence). Filled out from reference TRBV19 and TRBJ1-1, the complete variable domain reads DGGITQSPKYLFRKEGQNVTLSCEQNLNHDAMYWYRQDPGQGLRLIYYSQIVNDFQKGDIAEGYSVSREKKESFPLTVTSAQKNPTAFYLCASSIGAGLNTEAFFGQGTRLTVV.

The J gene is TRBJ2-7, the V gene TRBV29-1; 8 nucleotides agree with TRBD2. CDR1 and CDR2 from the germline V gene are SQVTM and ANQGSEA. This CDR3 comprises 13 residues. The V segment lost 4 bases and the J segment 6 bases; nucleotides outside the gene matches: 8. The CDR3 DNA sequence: TGCAGCGTTGCCCCATTCGGGACTAGCGAGCAGTACTTC. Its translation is CSVAPFGTSEQYF.

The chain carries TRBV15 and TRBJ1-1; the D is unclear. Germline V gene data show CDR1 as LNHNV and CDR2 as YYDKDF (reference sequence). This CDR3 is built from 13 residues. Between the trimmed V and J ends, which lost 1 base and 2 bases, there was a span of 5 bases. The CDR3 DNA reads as TGTGCCACCAGCAGAGCATTTAACACTGAAGCTTTCTTT. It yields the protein CATSRAFNTEAFF.

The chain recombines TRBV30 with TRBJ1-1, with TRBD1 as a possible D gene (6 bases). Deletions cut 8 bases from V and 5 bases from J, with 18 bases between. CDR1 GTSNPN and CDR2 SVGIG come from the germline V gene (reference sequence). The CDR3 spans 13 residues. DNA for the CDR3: TGTGCCGGGGCCGCTGATAGGGGGACTGAAGCTTTCTTT. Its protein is CAGAADRGTEAFF.

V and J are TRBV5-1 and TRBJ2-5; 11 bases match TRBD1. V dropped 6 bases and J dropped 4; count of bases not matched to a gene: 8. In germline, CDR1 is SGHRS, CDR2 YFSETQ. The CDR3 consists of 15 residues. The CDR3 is CASTPDRGRAETQYF. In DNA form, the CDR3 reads TGCGCCAGCACCCCGGACAGGGGGCGCGCAGAGACCCAGTACTTC.

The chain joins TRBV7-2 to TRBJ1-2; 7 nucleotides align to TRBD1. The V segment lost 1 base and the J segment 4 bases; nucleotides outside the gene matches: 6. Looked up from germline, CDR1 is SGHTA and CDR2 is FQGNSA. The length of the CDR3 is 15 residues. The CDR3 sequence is CASSLVVQGFYGYTF. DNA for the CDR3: TGTGCCAGCAGCTTAGTGGTACAGGGGTTCTATGGCTACACCTTC.

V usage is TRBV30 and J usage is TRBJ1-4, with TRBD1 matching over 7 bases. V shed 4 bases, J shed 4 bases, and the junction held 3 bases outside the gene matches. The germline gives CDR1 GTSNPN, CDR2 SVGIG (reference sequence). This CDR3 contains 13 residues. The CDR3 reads CAWKGDSNEKLFF. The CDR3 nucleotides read TGTGCCTGGAAGGGGGACAGTAATGAAAAACTGTTTTTT.

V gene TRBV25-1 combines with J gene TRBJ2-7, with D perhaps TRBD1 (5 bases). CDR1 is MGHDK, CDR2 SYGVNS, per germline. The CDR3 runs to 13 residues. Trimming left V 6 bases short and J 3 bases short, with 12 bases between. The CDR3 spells CASSAGHRYEQYF. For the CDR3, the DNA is TGTGCCAGCAGCGCTGGACACCGCTACGAGCAGTACTTC.

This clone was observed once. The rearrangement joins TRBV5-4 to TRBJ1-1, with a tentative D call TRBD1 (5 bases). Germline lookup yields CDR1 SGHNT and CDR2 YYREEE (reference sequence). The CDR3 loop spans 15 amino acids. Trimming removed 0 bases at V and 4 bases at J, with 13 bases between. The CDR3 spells CASSLGRGRITEAFF. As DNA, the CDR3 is TGTGCCAGCAGCTTGGGGAGGGGCCGAATCACTGAAGCTTTCTTT.

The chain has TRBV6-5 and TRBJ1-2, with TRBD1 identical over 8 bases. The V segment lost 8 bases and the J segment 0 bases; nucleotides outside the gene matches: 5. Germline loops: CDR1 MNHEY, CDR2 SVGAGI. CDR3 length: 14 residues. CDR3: CASRETGANYGYTF. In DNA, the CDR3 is TGTGCCAGCCGCGAGACAGGGGCTAACTATGGCTACACCTTC.

The CDR3 nucleotides are TGTGCCAGCAGTTTAGCGGGAGCCGGACGGAATGAGCAGTTCTTC. As protein: CASSLAGAGRNEQFF. The rearrangement joins TRBV27 to TRBJ2-1, with 7 bases identical to TRBD2. The germline V gene has CDR1 MNHEY and CDR2 SMNVEV (reference sequence). V gave up 2 bases and J gave up 7 bases; unmatched junction bases: 8. This CDR3 comprises 15 residues.

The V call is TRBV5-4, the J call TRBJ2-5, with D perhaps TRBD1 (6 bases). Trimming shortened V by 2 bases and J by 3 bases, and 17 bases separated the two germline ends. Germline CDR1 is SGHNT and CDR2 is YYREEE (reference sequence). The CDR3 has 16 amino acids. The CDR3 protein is CASSFGGGYVEETQYF. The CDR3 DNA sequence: TGTGCCAGCAGCTTTGGGGGCGGCTACGTTGAAGAGACCCAGTACTTC.

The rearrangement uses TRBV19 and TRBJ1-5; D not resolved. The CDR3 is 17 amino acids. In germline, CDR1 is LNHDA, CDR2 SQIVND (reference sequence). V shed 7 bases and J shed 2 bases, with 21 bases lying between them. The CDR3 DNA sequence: TGTGCCAGTACCGCCCTGCGGAGAAAAGAAGGCAATCAGCCCCAGCATTTT. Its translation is CASTALRRKEGNQPQHF.

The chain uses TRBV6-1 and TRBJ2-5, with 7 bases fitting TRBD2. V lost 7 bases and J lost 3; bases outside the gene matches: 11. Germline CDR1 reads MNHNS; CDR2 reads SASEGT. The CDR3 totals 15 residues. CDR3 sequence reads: CASKPRLAAEETQYF. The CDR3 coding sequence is TGTGCCAGCAAACCCCGGCTAGCGGCCGAAGAGACCCAGTACTTC.

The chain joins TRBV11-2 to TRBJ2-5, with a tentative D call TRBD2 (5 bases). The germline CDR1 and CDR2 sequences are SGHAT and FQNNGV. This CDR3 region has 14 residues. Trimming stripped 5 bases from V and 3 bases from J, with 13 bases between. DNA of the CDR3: TGTGCCAGCAGCCCCCTGACGGGGAAAGAGACCCAGTACTTC. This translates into CASSPLTGKETQYF.

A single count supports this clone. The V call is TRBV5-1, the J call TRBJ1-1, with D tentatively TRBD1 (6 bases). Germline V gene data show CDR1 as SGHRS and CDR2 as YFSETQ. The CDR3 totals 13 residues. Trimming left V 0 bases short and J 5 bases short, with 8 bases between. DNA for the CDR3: TGCGCCAGCAGCTTGGAGGGGGGGACTGAAGCTTTCTTT. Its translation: CASSLEGGTEAFF.